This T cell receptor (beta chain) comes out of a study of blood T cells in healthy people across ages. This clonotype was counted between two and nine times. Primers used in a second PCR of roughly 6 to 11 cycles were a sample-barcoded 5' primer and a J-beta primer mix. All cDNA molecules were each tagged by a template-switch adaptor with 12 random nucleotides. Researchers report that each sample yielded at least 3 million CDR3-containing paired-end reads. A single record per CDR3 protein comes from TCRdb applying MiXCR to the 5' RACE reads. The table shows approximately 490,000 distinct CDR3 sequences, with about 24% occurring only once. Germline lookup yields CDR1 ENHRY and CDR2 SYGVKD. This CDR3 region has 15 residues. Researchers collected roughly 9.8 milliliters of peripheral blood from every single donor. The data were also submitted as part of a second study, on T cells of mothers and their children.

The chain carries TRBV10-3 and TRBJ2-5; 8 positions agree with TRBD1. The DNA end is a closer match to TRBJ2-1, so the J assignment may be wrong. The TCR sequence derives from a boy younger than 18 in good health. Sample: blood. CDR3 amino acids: CAISEPGQGRDEQFF. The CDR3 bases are TGTGCCATCAGTGAGCCCGGACAGGGTAGGGATGAGCAGTTCTTC.